This T cell receptor beta chain appears in the sequencing data of a study of technical replicates of blood from a handful of donors. The protocol was immunoSEQ multiplex PCR, while the TCRdb copy is restricted to in-frame clones and leaves out a portion. The profile shows roughly 68,000 clones, about 97% of them singletons. V lost 6 bases and J lost 5, with 14 bases in between. CDR1 and CDR2 (germline): PRHDT, FYEKMQ (reference sequence). The CDR3 consists of 13 residues. This receptor was obtained from a human donor in good health. The rearrangement links TRBV13 to TRBJ2-7, with D perhaps matching TRBD2 (5 bases). Sequencing was performed on T cells isolated from PBMCs. CDR3 amino acids: CASRAVKLNEQYF. The CDR3 region has the DNA TGTGCCAGCAGAGCGGTAAAGCTAAACGAGCAGTACTTC.